What follows are 29 T cell receptor beta chains derived from one specimen sequenced in a study of blood T cell repertoires in COVID-19. Using immunoSEQ multiplex PCR, the repertoire was profiled, and TCRdb retains in-frame clones only, with some absent. The sample has roughly 42,000 clones, about 89% seen once; the top ten hold around 6.2%. The sequenced sample was peripheral blood. These receptors all come from a human donor in a cohort sampled during active COVID-19.

The chain joins TRBV2 to TRBJ2-7; D possibly corresponds to TRBD2 (5 bases). From germline, CDR1 is SNHLY and CDR2 FYNNEI. With 3 bases removed from V and 3 bases from J, the gap between germline ends came to 9 bases. The CDR3 totals 13 residues. The DNA for the CDR3 is TGTGCCAGCAGTGAGAGGGTTAACTACGAGCAGTACTTC. It translates to CASSERVNYEQYF.

Only one count was recorded for this clone. The chain employs TRBV19 and TRBJ2-6; D is uncertain. There are 13 residues in the CDR3. With 4 bases removed from V and 2 bases from J, the gap between germline ends came to 3 bases. CDR1 is LNHDA, CDR2 SQIVND, per germline (reference sequence). The CDR3 DNA follows: TGTGCCAGTAGTAGTACTGGGGCCAACGTCCTGACTTTC. It is translated as CASSSTGANVLTF.

This chain uses TRBV13 with TRBJ2-7; 11 bases agree with TRBD2. CDR3 length: 18 residues. V lost 5 bases, J lost 0 bases, and 12 bases stayed unmatched. Germline V gene sequence: CDR1 PRHDT, CDR2 FYEKMQ (reference sequence). As DNA, the CDR3 is TGTGCCAGCAGCGCCTCTAGCGGGGGGCCTTCTAGCTCCTACGAGCAGTACTTC. This encodes CASSASSGGPSSSYEQYF.

The chain uses TRBV11-3 and TRBJ2-5; D may be TRBD1 (5 bases). CDR3 length equals 15 residues. Germline V gives CDR1 SGHNT, CDR2 YENEEA. V lost 1 base and J 5 bases, leaving 14 bases between the germline ends. CDR3 sequence: CASSLGQGGSETQYF. CDR3 in DNA: TGTGCCAGCAGCTTAGGGCAGGGTGGTTCCGAGACCCAGTACTTC.

This rearrangement joins TRBV19 to TRBJ1-3; 9 positions agree with TRBD1. The V gene end was trimmed by 5 bases and the J gene end by 2 bases; junction bases not matched to a gene: 4. CDR1 LNHDA and CDR2 SQIVND come from the germline V gene (reference sequence). The CDR3 totals 15 residues. The CDR3: CASSLTGGPGNTIYF. CDR3 DNA sequence: TGTGCCAGTAGTCTGACAGGGGGTCCTGGAAACACCATATATTTT.

The V and J genes are TRBV4-2 and TRBJ2-3; 7 bases line up with TRBD1. The CDR3 contains 17 residues. CDR1 and CDR2 from the germline V gene are LGHNA and YNFKEQ. V was clipped by 4 bases and J by 6 bases; unmatched bases: 16. DNA of the CDR3: TGTGCCAGCAGCCCTCCACCGGGACAGACTCAATGGGATACGCAGTATTTT. Encoded protein: CASSPPPGQTQWDTQYF.

The chain couples TRBV12-5 to TRBJ1-5, with D maybe TRBD1 (5 bases). The CDR3 is made up of 13 amino acids. Germline V gene data show CDR1 as LGHNT and CDR2 as FRNRAP. Trimming stripped 7 bases from V and 6 bases from J, with 13 bases between. The CDR3 nucleotides are TGTGCTAGTGCTGGGGGGGGGACTCAGCCCCAGCATTTT. Translated, it gives CASAGGGTQPQHF.

The V call is TRBV4-1, the J call TRBJ2-5; 8 nucleotides match TRBD1. This CDR3 comprises 15 residues. With V trimmed by 4 bases and J by 2 bases, 6 bases remained unmatched. CDR1 MGHRA and CDR2 YSYEKL come from the germline V gene. CDR3 bases: TGCGCCAGCAGCCGTTTGGGACAGGATCAAGAGACCCAGTACTTC. As protein: CASSRLGQDQETQYF.

By share, this clone ranks as medium-sized. The chain employs TRBV9 and TRBJ2-2; 12 nucleotides align to TRBD2. Losses at the gene ends were 0 bases for V and 6 bases for J; bases not matched to a gene: 3. Looked up from germline, CDR1 is SGDLS and CDR2 is YYNGEE. The CDR3 runs 16 residues. In DNA form, the CDR3 reads TGTGCCAGCAGCGTAGGACTAGCGGGAGTGGCCGGGGAGCTGTTTTTT. Translation gives CASSVGLAGVAGELFF.

The V gene is TRBV7-9, the J gene TRBJ1-1; possible D gene TRBD1, 5 bases. The CDR3 consists of 13 residues. Trimming removed 1 base at V and 3 bases at J, with 6 bases between. Germline V gene lookup returns CDR1 SEHNR and CDR2 FQNEAQ (reference sequence). The CDR3 coding sequence is TGTGCCAGCAGCTTAGGGGGCGACACTGAAGCTTTCTTT. Its protein is CASSLGGDTEAFF.

The rearrangement links TRBV29-1 to TRBJ2-7; D remains unclear. CDR3 length: 12 amino acids. CDR1 and CDR2 (germline): SQVTM, ANQGSEA. With 7 bases removed from V and 6 bases from J, the gap between germline ends came to 16 bases. In DNA form, the CDR3 reads TGCAGCGCACTAACTGAGATCCCCGAGCAGTACTTC. Protein product: CSALTEIPEQYF.

The chain links TRBV21-1 to TRBJ2-3; the table gives TRBD1 as D, unverified against the DNA. TRBV21-1 is tagged as a pseudogene. The CDR3 contains 17 residues. The CDR3 sequence: CASSKTARTEDTDTQYF. CDR3 sequence (DNA): TGTGCCAGCAGCAAAACGGCCAGGACAGAAGACACAGATACGCAGTATTTT.

The V and J genes are TRBV29-1 and TRBJ1-1; D is ambiguous. Between the trimmed V and J ends, which lost 5 bases and 10 bases, there was a span of 8 bases. The germline V gene has CDR1 SQVTM and CDR2 ANQGSEA. The CDR3 covers 9 residues. In DNA form, the CDR3 reads TGCAGCGTTAACCGAGGAGCTTTCTTT. Its protein is CSVNRGAFF. Full variable domain (remainder filled in from reference TRBV29-1 and TRBJ1-1): SAVISQKPSRDICQRGTSLTIQCQVDSQVTMMFWYRQQPGQSLTLIATANQGSEATYESGFVIDKFPISRPNLTFSTLTVSNMSPEDSSIYLCSVNRGAFFGQGTRLTVV.

The rearrangement joins TRBV10-2 to TRBJ2-1; 10 nucleotides align to TRBD2. CDR1 is WSHSY and CDR2 is SAAADI in the germline V gene. Losses at the gene ends were 5 bases for V and 5 bases for J; bases not matched to a gene: 6. The CDR3 is made up of 15 amino acids. The CDR3 region is CASSPLAGANNEQFF. The CDR3 nucleotides are TGCGCCAGCAGTCCCCTAGCGGGAGCTAACAATGAGCAGTTCTTC.

This chain links TRBV6-5 with TRBJ2-7, with D tentatively TRBD1 (5 bases). From germline, CDR1 is MNHEY and CDR2 SVGAGI. The length of the CDR3 is 14 residues. Trimming removed 6 bases from V and 3 bases from J, with 15 bases in between. CDR3 DNA: TGTGCCAGCAGGGATGGGGCTGGGTTCTACGAGCAGTACTTC. It translates to CASRDGAGFYEQYF.

The CDR3 loop reads CASSQSRDQETQYF. In nucleotides, the CDR3 is TGTGCCAGCAGCCAAAGCAGGGACCAAGAGACCCAGTACTTC. The rearrangement uses TRBV7-9 and TRBJ2-5; TRBD1 is a possible D gene (5 bases). The V end was cut by 5 bases, the J end by 0 bases, with 10 bases between. The germline V gene has CDR1 SEHNR and CDR2 FQNEAQ (reference sequence). This CDR3 has 14 amino acids.

The CDR3 here is CASSSAKRGVYGYTF. The CDR3 DNA reads as TGTGCCAGCAGCTCTGCCAAACGGGGGGTCTATGGCTACACCTTC. J is TRBJ1-2 and V is TRBV7-9; the D gene is possibly TRBD1 (5 bases). Germline V gene sequence: CDR1 SEHNR, CDR2 FQNEAQ (reference sequence). Trimming cost V 4 bases and J 4 bases, with 16 bases left between them. The CDR3 sequence is 15 residues long.

The chain combines TRBV28 with TRBJ2-7; D is ambiguous. Germline values: CDR1 MDHEN, CDR2 SYDVKM. The CDR3 has 16 amino acids. The V end was cut by 3 bases, the J end by 0 bases, with 15 bases between. DNA for the CDR3: TGTGCCAGCAGTTTTATTGACCAGGCCGTCTCCTACGAGCAGTACTTC. Protein sequence: CASSFIDQAVSYEQYF.

The CDR3 DNA is TGCGCCAGCAGGTCAACCGGGACAGGACTCTCTAGCACAGATACGCAGTATTTT. It codes for CASRSTGTGLSSTDTQYF. The rearrangement links TRBV5-1 to TRBJ2-3, with 8 bases lining up with TRBD1. CDR1 and CDR2 from the germline V gene are SGHRS and YFSETQ. The J segment lost 0 bases and the V segment lost 5 bases, leaving 14 bases of the junction unmatched. The CDR3 covers 18 residues. Based on the CDR3 plus reference TRBV5-1 and TRBJ2-3, the full variable domain is KAGVTQTPRYLIKTRGQQVTLSCSPISGHRSVSWYQQTPGQGLQFLFEYFSETQRNKGNFPGRFSGRQFSNSRSEMNVSTLELGDSALYLCASRSTGTGLSSTDTQYFGPGTRLTVL.

The chain couples TRBV3-1 (or the pseudogene TRBV3-2) to TRBJ2-1; 8 bases agree with TRBD1. V lost 6 bases and J lost 6; bases outside the gene matches: 7. CDR1 and CDR2 (germline): LGHDT, YNNKEL (reference sequence). The CDR3 runs 14 residues. The DNA for the CDR3 is TGTGCCAGCAGACGACAGGGGCTCCTCAATGAGCAGTTCTTC. Translating gives CASRRQGLLNEQFF.

The rearrangement links TRBV29-1 to TRBJ2-1; 10 nucleotides match TRBD2. V trimming: 6 bases; J trimming: 2 bases; junction bases outside the gene matches: 4. Per germline, CDR1 SQVTM and CDR2 ANQGSEA. The CDR3 sequence is 14 residues long. CDR3: CSVVAGGPYNEQFF. In DNA, the CDR3 is TGCAGCGTGGTAGCGGGGGGACCCTACAATGAGCAGTTCTTC.

The genes are TRBV3-1 (or the pseudogene TRBV3-2) and TRBJ1-1, with a possible D match to TRBD1 (5 bases). Germline V CDR1 and CDR2: LGHDT, YNNKEL (reference sequence). Trimming took off 4 bases at V and 1 base at J, with 10 bases between the two ends. The CDR3 sequence is 14 residues long. CDR3 DNA: TGTGCCAGCAGCCTAAAAAGGGGGAACACTGAAGCTTTCTTT. Translation gives CASSLKRGNTEAFF.

This clone was detected only once. The V call is TRBV27, the J call TRBJ2-6; D gene uncertain. V was pared by 8 bases and J by 0 bases, with 11 bases between. Looked up from germline, CDR1 is MNHEY and CDR2 is SMNVEV (reference sequence). The CDR3 has 15 amino acids. The CDR3 nucleotides are TGTGCCAGCGCTTCGCCCAGCTCTGGGGCCAACGTCCTGACTTTC. Translated, it gives CASASPSSGANVLTF.

This clone was seen a single time. The chain carries TRBV4-1 and TRBJ2-1; no reliable D call. Between the trimmed V and J ends, which lost 1 base and 8 bases, there was a span of 12 bases. This CDR3 contains 14 residues. In germline, CDR1 is MGHRA, CDR2 YSYEKL. The CDR3 region has the DNA TGCGCCAGCAGCCAAGGACTTGCCTCGGATGAGCAGTTCTTC. It yields the protein CASSQGLASDEQFF.

CDR3: CASSSVVGRASETQYF. The CDR3 coding sequence is TGTGCCAGCAGTTCGGTAGTCGGGAGGGCCTCAGAGACCCAGTACTTC. V is TRBV6-6 and J is TRBJ2-5; TRBD2 matches at 8 bases. Germline V gene data show CDR1 as MNHNY and CDR2 as SVGAGI (reference sequence). The CDR3 totals 16 residues. V gave up 4 bases and J gave up 4 bases; unmatched junction bases: 11.

V gene TRBV7-6 combines with J gene TRBJ2-3; 10 bases line up with TRBD2. V dropped 5 bases and J dropped 2; count of bases not matched to a gene: 7. This CDR3 has 16 amino acids. Per germline, CDR1 SGHVS and CDR2 FNYEAQ. The CDR3 region is CASSPSGGADTDTQYF. The CDR3 DNA reads as TGTGCCAGCAGCCCAAGCGGGGGGGCAGACACAGATACGCAGTATTTT.

The chain recombines TRBV2 with TRBJ2-1, with 10 bases lining up with TRBD1. J was trimmed by 0 bases and V by 6 bases; bases with no gene match: 5. The CDR3 length is 16 residues. Germline loops: CDR1 SNHLY, CDR2 FYNNEI. CDR3 protein: CASSRTGGGSYNEQFF. The CDR3 region has the DNA TGTGCCAGCAGCCGGACAGGGGGGGGCTCCTACAATGAGCAGTTCTTC.

The chain joins TRBV9 to TRBJ2-7; 12 bases fit TRBD1. V lost 3 bases, J lost 2 bases, and 3 bases stayed unmatched. CDR3 length: 15 residues. Per the germline V gene, CDR1 is SGDLS and CDR2 is YYNGEE. The CDR3 bases are TGTGCCAGCAGCGCCGGGACAGGGGGCGCCTACGAGCAGTACTTC. It codes for CASSAGTGGAYEQYF.

The rearrangement links TRBV2 to TRBJ1-1; TRBD1 might be the D (5 bases). Germline V gene lookup returns CDR1 SNHLY and CDR2 FYNNEI. This CDR3 region has 13 residues. The germline V and J ends were trimmed by 3 bases and 4 bases, with 9 bases remaining between them. In DNA form, the CDR3 reads TGTGCCAGCAGTGACCAGGGCACCACTGAAGCTTTCTTT. Amino acid sequence: CASSDQGTTEAFF.